This T cell receptor beta chain was recorded in a study of response to subunit inactivated influenza vaccine. Study conclusions and caveats: Each seasonal flu vaccination may recruit only limited new T cells, authors suggested.

TCRdb re-called the RT-PCR reads with MiXCR, one entry per CDR3 protein. The data hold 540,000 or so distinct CDR3 sequences, with 10% to 15% observed a single time. V lost 4 bases and J lost 10; bases outside the gene matches: 1. This CDR3 contains 13 residues. Per germline, CDR1 MGHRA and CDR2 YSYEKL. In the case of this clonotype: The antigen is unknown. With a much larger clone just one base away, this may be a read error. Likely a read error: the CDR3 ends without its conserved phenylalanine or tryptophan.

The specimen comprised PBMCs from blood, sampled roughly 47 days after vaccination. The TCR originated in a man aged 50-59 years who received an inactivated influenza vaccine. This chain connects TRBV4-1 to TRBJ2-1; 13 bases fit TRBD2. CDR3 nucleotide sequence: TGCGCCAGCAGCCCGGGACTAGCGGGGGAGCAGTTCCTC. Its translation is CASSPGLAGEQFL.